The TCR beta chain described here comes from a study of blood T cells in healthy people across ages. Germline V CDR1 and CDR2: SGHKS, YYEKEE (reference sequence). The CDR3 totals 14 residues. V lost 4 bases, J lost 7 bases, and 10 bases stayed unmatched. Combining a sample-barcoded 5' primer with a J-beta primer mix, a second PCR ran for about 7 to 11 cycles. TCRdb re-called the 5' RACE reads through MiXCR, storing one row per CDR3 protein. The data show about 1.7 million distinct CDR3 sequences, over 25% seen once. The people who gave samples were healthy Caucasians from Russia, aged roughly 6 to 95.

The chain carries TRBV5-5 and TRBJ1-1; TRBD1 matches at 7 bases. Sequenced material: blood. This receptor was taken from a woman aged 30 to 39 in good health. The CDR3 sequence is CASSLDRLTGEAFF. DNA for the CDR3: TGTGCCAGCAGCCTGGACAGGTTGACGGGTGAAGCTTTCTTT.